This is a list of T cell receptor beta chains from one sample in a study of CD8 T cells in ankylosing spondylitis. From the 5' RACE reads, TCRdb called clonotypes with MiXCR, one entry per CDR3 protein. Of around 130,000 distinct CDR3 sequences detected, roughly 17% appear once; the ten largest clones hold approximately 30%. The material sequenced was blood, either unsorted or a sorted T cell fraction (not recorded which). The receptor set was obtained from a male donor with ankylosing spondylitis. The CDR3 runs from the conserved cysteine through the conserved F or W. A D gene is named only where the DNA matches it firmly. The listing skips clone size in some rows; elsewhere it reads once, few, many or a size class.

>TRBV12-3/TRBV12-4|TRBJ2-3|.|.
TGTGCCAGCAGTTCCGGGGTTAGCACAGATACGCAGTATTTT
CASSSGVSTDTQYF
>TRBV29-1|TRBJ2-5|TRBD1|many
TGCAGCGTTGAAGAAGGGACAGGGACAGGGACCCAGTACTTC
CSVEEGTGTGTQYF
>TRBV6-6|TRBJ1-1|.|.
TGTGCCAGCAGTTACACCACTGAAGCTTTCTTT
CASSYTTEAFF
>TRBV20-1|TRBJ2-7|.|.
TGCAGTGCTAGAGGACAGGACTCCTACGAGCAGTACTTC
CSARGQDSYEQYF
>TRBV27|TRBJ1-3|.|.
TGTGCCAGCAGTACCCGGGTCCCCCGGCGAGGAAACACCATATATTTT
CASSTRVPRRGNTIYF
>TRBV9|TRBJ1-1|.|.
TGTGCCAGCAGCGTAGCGCGGCGGAACACTGAAGCTTTCTTT
CASSVARRNTEAFF
>TRBV5-1|TRBJ2-1|.|few
TGCGCCAGCAGCTTGGATTCCGCGGGGGCTTCCAATGAGCAGTTCTTC
CASSLDSAGASNEQFF
>TRBV11-2|TRBJ2-2|TRBD2|.
TGTGCCAGCAGCTTAGTTGGGCTAGCGGGAGGCGGCACCGGGGAGCTGTTTTTT
CASSLVGLAGGGTGELFF
>TRBV7-3|TRBJ1-1|.|.
TGTGCCAGCAGCCGCTGGTTGGGCACTGAAGCTTTCTTT
CASSRWLGTEAFF
>TRBV6-5|TRBJ2-3|TRBD1|few
TGTGCCAGCAGTTTCACCGGGACAGGGGTCGATGGAGATACGCAGTATTTT
CASSFTGTGVDGDTQYF
>TRBV4-2|TRBJ1-1|.|.
TGTGCCAGCAGCCAAGATCGGGAAACTGAAGCTTTCTTT
CASSQDRETEAFF
>TRBV3-1|TRBJ1-5|TRBD1|few
TGTGCCAGCAGCCGGGACAGGATGAATCAGCCCCAGCATTTT
CASSRDRMNQPQHF
>TRBV6-5|TRBJ2-5|TRBD2|.
TGTGCCAGCAGTTACTCTGGGGGAGGGTTTTTAGAGACCCAGTACTTC
CASSYSGGGFLETQYF
>TRBV12-3/TRBV12-4|TRBJ2-1|.|many
TGTGCCAGCAGCCTCCGGGACATCTATGAGCAGTTCTTC
CASSLRDIYEQFF
>TRBV29-1|TRBJ2-7|.|.
TGCAGCGTTGAAGGGGTGGCAGAGCAGTACTTC
CSVEGVAEQYF
>TRBV29-1|TRBJ2-5|.|few
TGCAGCGTTGAAGAGGTGGCACAAGAGACCCAGTACTTC
CSVEEVAQETQYF
>TRBV27|TRBJ2-1|.|.
TGTGCCAGCAGTGGACCCCGTTCCTACAATGAGCAGTTCTTC
CASSGPRSYNEQFF
>TRBV29-1|TRBJ2-3|.|.
TGCAGCGTTGAAGAGCCCCGAACACTGGATACGCAGTATTTT
CSVEEPRTLDTQYF
>TRBV7-9|TRBJ2-3|.|.
TGTGCCAGCAGGCGGGCCGGTGGGTCCACAGATACGCAGTATTTT
CASRRAGGSTDTQYF
>TRBV12-3/TRBV12-4|TRBJ2-7|TRBD1|few
TGTGCCAGCAGCGGGACAGGGCTTCTCTACGAGCAGTACTTC
CASSGTGLLYEQYF
>TRBV7-7|TRBJ2-7|.|.
TGTGCCAGCAGCCAGGTTGGAGGTTCGAGCGAGCAGTACTTC
CASSQVGGSSEQYF
>TRBV11-2|TRBJ1-1|.|.
TGTGCCAGCACCCCCGCCGGGACCTTGAACACTGAAGCTTTCTTT
CASTPAGTLNTEAFF
>TRBV29-1|TRBJ2-7|.|.
TGCAGCGTTGAAGACCCAGGATTCTCCTACGAGCAGTACTTC
CSVEDPGFSYEQYF